A selection of T cell receptor beta chains follows, all from one sample in a study of blood T cell repertoires in COVID-19. Sequencing was performed with immunoSEQ multiplex PCR; in TCRdb, only in-frame clones are kept and a portion is missing. The sample holds some 260,000 clones, 88% seen once. The specimen sequenced was peripheral blood. Receptors originate from a woman in her 30s with acute or convalescent COVID-19. The CDR3 runs from the conserved cysteine through the conserved F or W. The D gene is left open where the match is weak. Clone size, where shown, is once, few, many, or a class for clones that have expanded.

v_gene	j_gene	d_gene	abundance	CDR3aa	CDR3nt
TRBV19	TRBJ2-7	TRBD2	NA	CASTSHGTSGSAYEQYF	TGTGCCAGTACCTCTCACGGGACTAGCGGCTCGGCCTACGAGCAGTACTTC
TRBV7-2	TRBJ2-1	TRBD2	NA	CASSFQGLANEQFF	TGTGCCAGCAGCTTCCAGGGACTAGCAAATGAGCAGTTCTTC
TRBV3-1/TRBV3-2	TRBJ2-7	TRBD1	NA	CASSQGQGSYEQYF	TGTGCCAGCAGCCAAGGACAGGGCTCCTACGAGCAGTACTTC
TRBV7-9	TRBJ2-5	NA	NA	CASSLASGETQYF	TGTGCCAGCAGCTTAGCGTCTGGCGAGACCCAGTACTTC
TRBV7-2	TRBJ1-2	NA	NA	CASSSGGRNYGYTF	TGTGCCAGCAGCTCCGGGGGGCGAAACTATGGCTACACCTTC
TRBV6-2/TRBV6-3	TRBJ2-1	NA	NA	CASSYGLQNEQFF	TGTGCCAGCAGTTACGGACTACAAAATGAGCAGTTCTTC
TRBV19	TRBJ2-7	TRBD1	NA	CASSSTGGTYEQYF	TGTGCCAGTAGTTCGACAGGGGGAACCTACGAGCAGTACTTC
TRBV7-8	TRBJ2-2	NA	NA	CASSLVEGGTGELFF	TGTGCCAGCAGCTTAGTTGAAGGCGGCACCGGGGAGCTGTTTTTT
TRBV7-9	TRBJ2-7	NA	NA	CASSLGTSSYEQYF	TGTGCCAGCAGCTTAGGTACTAGCTCCTACGAGCAGTACTTC
TRBV19	TRBJ2-1	TRBD1	NA	CASSRPWDSNEQFF	TGTGCCAGTAGTCGCCCCTGGGACAGTAATGAGCAGTTCTTC
TRBV5-1	TRBJ2-1	TRBD1	few	CASSPGQGTTYNEQFF	TGCGCCAGCAGCCCAGGACAGGGGACGACCTACAATGAGCAGTTCTTC
TRBV19	TRBJ2-2	NA	NA	CASNEGLPSESGELFF	TGTGCCAGTAATGAGGGACTCCCTTCCGAATCGGGGGAGCTGTTTTTT
TRBV5-1	TRBJ2-7	TRBD2	NA	CASSSSGGSYEQHF	TGCGCCAGCAGCTCTAGCGGGGGTTCCTACGAGCAGCACTTC
TRBV29-1	TRBJ2-3	TRBD2	NA	CSVEYGRAPLSTDTQYF	TGCAGCGTTGAATACGGGAGGGCTCCACTTAGCACAGATACGCAGTATTTT
TRBV18	TRBJ1-2	TRBD1	NA	CASSPGQGAYGYTF	TGTGCCAGCTCACCGGGACAGGGCGCTTATGGCTACACCTTC
TRBV7-9	TRBJ2-2	TRBD2	NA	CASSPDGGGHSPGELFF	TGTGCCAGCAGCCCAGATGGGGGAGGGCACAGCCCCGGGGAGCTGTTTTTT
TRBV4-3	TRBJ1-1	NA	NA	CASRHGESNTEAFF	TGCGCCAGCAGACACGGGGAGTCCAACACTGAAGCTTTCTTT
TRBV7-2	TRBJ2-1	TRBD2	NA	CASSPREREINEQFF	TGTGCCAGCAGCCCCAGGGAGCGGGAGATAAATGAGCAGTTCTTC
TRBV19	TRBJ1-5	NA	NA	CASTQSGAPNQPQHF	TGTGCCAGTACCCAATCAGGGGCGCCCAATCAGCCCCAGCATTTT
TRBV2	TRBJ1-4	NA	NA	CASSELRENEKLFF	TGTGCCAGCAGTGAATTGAGGGAGAATGAAAAACTGTTTTTT
TRBV10-3	TRBJ1-1	TRBD1	NA	CAISVRTGVNTEAFF	TGTGCCATCAGTGTCCGGACAGGGGTGAACACTGAAGCTTTCTTT